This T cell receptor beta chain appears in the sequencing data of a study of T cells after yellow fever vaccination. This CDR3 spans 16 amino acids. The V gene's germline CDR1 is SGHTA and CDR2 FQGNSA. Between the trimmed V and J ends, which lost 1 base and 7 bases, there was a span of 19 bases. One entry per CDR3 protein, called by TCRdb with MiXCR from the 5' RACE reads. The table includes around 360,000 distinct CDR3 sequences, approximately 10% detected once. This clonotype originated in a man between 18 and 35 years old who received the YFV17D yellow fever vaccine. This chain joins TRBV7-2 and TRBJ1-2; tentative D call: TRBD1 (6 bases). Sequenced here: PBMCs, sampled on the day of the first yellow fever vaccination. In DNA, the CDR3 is TGTGCCAGCAGCTTAGGAGGCATCCAGGGGCTAGGTGGCTACACCTTC. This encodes CASSLGGIQGLGGYTF. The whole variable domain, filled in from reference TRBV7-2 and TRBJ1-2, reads GAGVSQSPSNKVTEKGKDVELRCDPISGHTALYWYRQSLGQGLEFLIYFQGNSAPDKSGLPSDRFSAERTGGSVSTLTIQRTQQEDSAVYLCASSLGGIQGLGGYTFGSGTRLTVV.